Described below is a single T cell receptor (beta chain) sequence and its context. Only a few counts were recorded for this clone. There is no known antigen for this receptor. Sequence at one end of the junction differs from germline and may be a read error. This specimen belongs to a study of beta chain features in type 1 diabetes (dated by TCRdb to 2017 to 2018). For the study in its entirety: Mean age, gender distribution, total cell number and subset yield did not differ between patients and healthy donors. A total of roughly 100 million sorted cells were examined across all samples, and the number of cells per subset was strongly correlated with RNA yield. The study compared the TCRB repertoires of sorted circulating CD4+ T cell subsets in recently diagnosed type 1 diabetes patients with those in matched healthy donors. Whereas all 30 or so donors provided naive and central memory subsets, regulatory and stem cell-like memory subsets were isolated from just 8 patients and about 8 healthy donors. Study-wide findings and limitations: HLA sub-analyses involved small numbers of individuals, so any influence of HLA type on TCRB rearrangement remained unresolved. Naive, central memory and regulatory TCRB repertoires appeared to be more similar among patients than among healthy donors. PCR might favor shorter templates, but patient and control samples were amplified and corrected together, so any skew would affect both groups equally. In all four CD4+ subsets, TCRB CDR3 length was moderately but significantly shorter in type 1 diabetes patients. Patients with type 1 diabetes made fewer insertions and deleted more nucleotides at VDJ recombination sites, implying thymic rearrangement abnormalities. Because cDNA was sequenced instead of genomic DNA, activated cells with high expression could be over-represented, although the groups did not differ in activation or CD3 levels.

The entire amount of isolated RNA was reverse transcribed using the High Capacity cDNA Reverse Transcription Kit, so the sequenced TCRB transcripts were expressed ones. Deep immunoSEQ sequencing was applied to naive, central memory and regulatory T cell samples, giving an average of roughly 3.6 million total reads per sample. Sorted cells were lysed in RLT buffer, and RNA was extracted using DNase-treated RNeasy Micro or Mini kits according to cell number. To prevent cross-contamination, each cell subset was processed individually, whereas patient and healthy donor samples were processed jointly. The immunoSEQ multiplex PCR was used to amplify TCRB sequences from cDNA, generating 87-bp fragments that spanned the CDR3 region. Amplicons were sequenced on the Illumina HiSeq platform. The original pipeline was this. Synthetic template baselines were used to correct PCR bias computationally, reads within Hamming distance 2 were collapsed together, and singletons that could not be merged were discarded. Reads were aligned against IMGT to assign V, D and J genes, CDR3 length and insertions or deletions at six rearrangement sites. Clonotype counts were normalized to sorted cell number within each subset before computing true diversity and Gini coefficients with the tcR R package. The overlap coefficient, calculated on TCRB nucleotide sequences, was used to quantify repertoire sharing. As a proxy for the pre-selection repertoire, out-of-frame TCRB sequences from naive cells were analyzed. TCRdb's version of the immuneACCESS table is confined to in-frame rearrangements and falls short of the full clone set. An unresolved V gene accounts for under half of the shortfall where checked; the remainder is of unknown origin. Clonal size and the V and J genes are those of that table, whereas D and trimming came from the DNA. The table for this sample lists under 300,000 clones; 24% of them were counted only once. The ten top clones hold about 0.012% of the sample.

The CDR1 and CDR2 encoded by the germline V gene are SQVTM and ANQGSEA. The CDR3 contains 15 residues, cysteine and phenylalanine counted. Only CDR3 DNA remains: 45 bases, in frame from the first base. From each donor, a single peripheral blood sample of about 100 mL on average was drawn into heparinised tubes. A BD FACSAria II and a panel including CD45RO, CCR7, CD25, CD127, CD95 and CD27 were used to sort naive, central memory, regulatory and stem cell-like memory CD4+ T cells. Every sorted population had a purity above 95%. PBMCs were separated immediately by Lymphoprep density gradient centrifugation and were stained directly, without being cultured. Samples were stained and sorted in pairs, with one healthy donor and one patient per experiment, so that batch effects were minimized.

The origin of this receptor is a woman younger than 45 with type 1 diabetes. Material for sequencing was naive CD4+ T cells from blood. In the paper's terms, the cell subset or site label means: true naive CD4+ T cells. The rearranged segments are TRBV29-1 and TRBJ2-1; 9 nucleotides in the junction match TRBD2. The DNA sequence reads TGCAGCACCTCAATAGCGGGAGACTCCTCCAATGAGCAGTTCTTC. Its protein is CSTSIAGDSSNEQFF.